A single sample is the source of the 31 T cell receptor beta chains below, sequenced in a study of neoadjuvant nivolumab and ipilimumab in lung cancer. Measured with immunoSEQ multiplex PCR; TCRdb has only the in-frame clones, and not every one. The repertoire holds some 9,700 clones, with 75% to 80% as singletons. Here the sequenced sample was tumor tissue, taken after neoadjuvant nivolumab, alone or with ipilimumab, at or shortly before surgery. These receptors were collected from an adult with non-small cell lung cancer. Some clones in this sample may be carry-over from other donors' samples.

DNA for the CDR3: TGCGCCAGCAGTTATCAGGACCCCACATACAATGAGCAGTTCTTC. Its protein is CASSYQDPTYNEQFF. The genes are TRBV5-1 and TRBJ2-1; D is unresolved. Looked up from germline, CDR1 is SGHRS and CDR2 is YFSETQ. Trimming removed 5 bases at V and 4 bases at J, with 16 bases between. This CDR3 has 15 amino acids. Based on the CDR3 plus reference TRBV5-1 and TRBJ2-1, the full variable domain is KAGVTQTPRYLIKTRGQQVTLSCSPISGHRSVSWYQQTPGQGLQFLFEYFSETQRNKGNFPGRFSGRQFSNSRSEMNVSTLELGDSALYLCASSYQDPTYNEQFFGPGTRLTVL.

CDR3 nucleotides: TGTGCCAGCAACGAGCGCTTTAGCAATCAGCCCCAGCATTTT. This sequence encodes CASNERFSNQPQHF. The chain links TRBV6-5 to TRBJ1-5; D is undetermined. The germline gives CDR1 MNHEY, CDR2 SVGAGI. Between the trimmed V and J ends, which lost 7 bases and 0 bases, there was a span of 10 bases. The CDR3 length is 14 residues.

The rearrangement links TRBV25-1 to TRBJ2-1; D remains unclear. Trimming took off 6 bases at V and 1 base at J, with 4 bases between the two ends. CDR1 and CDR2 (germline): MGHDK, SYGVNS. This CDR3 comprises 12 residues. For the CDR3, the DNA is TGTGCCAGCAGCGGGTCCTACAATGAGCAGTTCTTC. It codes for CASSGSYNEQFF.

This clone showed up just a few times. The chain recombines TRBV6-6 with TRBJ2-3; no firm D call. The germline CDR1 and CDR2 sequences are MNHNY and SVGAGI (reference sequence). The germline V and J ends were trimmed by 0 bases and 0 bases, with 4 bases remaining between them. The CDR3 covers 14 residues. This chain's CDR3 is CASSYSISTDTQYF. CDR3 in DNA: TGTGCCAGCAGTTACTCGATAAGCACAGATACGCAGTATTTT.

This clone was observed once. The V call is TRBV6-1, the J call TRBJ2-5; D gene unclear. The J call is uncertain, as TRBJ2-7 better fits the DNA end. Germline CDR1 MNHNS, CDR2 SASEGT. CDR3 length: 11 amino acids. The CDR3 bases are TGTGCCAGCAGTGAAGGGTACGAGCAGTACTTC. Amino acid sequence: CASSEGYEQYF.

The V gene is TRBV27, the J gene TRBJ1-6, with TRBD1 matching 8 bases. Trimming removed 3 bases from V and 9 bases from J; junction bases left unmatched: 10. The germline gives CDR1 MNHEY, CDR2 SMNVEV (reference sequence). CDR3 size: 16 residues. CDR3 loop: CASSFRLTGGRSPLHF. The CDR3 DNA reads TGTGCCAGCAGTTTTCGTCTTACAGGGGGTCGTTCACCCCTCCACTTT.

V is TRBV5-1 and J is TRBJ2-3; no firm D call. V was pared by 4 bases and J by 5 bases, with 14 bases between. CDR1 and CDR2 (germline): SGHRS, YFSETQ. CDR3 length: 14 amino acids. The CDR3 nucleotides read TGCGCCAGCAGCCATACCGGGCCCGGAGATACGCAGTATTTT. It specifies CASSHTGPGDTQYF.

The V call is TRBV4-1, the J call TRBJ1-2; possibly TRBD1 for D (6 bases). Germline CDR1 and CDR2: MGHRA and YSYEKL. V dropped 4 bases and J dropped 4 bases, with 13 bases sitting between them. The CDR3 has 14 residues. The CDR3 coding sequence is TGCGCCAGCAGCCCTCTACAGGGTACCTATGGCTACACCTTC. Its translation is CASSPLQGTYGYTF.

The V call is TRBV5-1, the J call TRBJ1-6; TRBD1 agrees at 7 bases. This CDR3 region has 14 residues. In germline, CDR1 is SGHRS, CDR2 YFSETQ. V gave up 5 bases and J gave up 9 bases; unmatched junction bases: 8. The CDR3 nucleotides read TGCGCCAGCAGTCGAGACAGGGAAAGTTCACCCCTCCACTTT. Translated, it gives CASSRDRESSPLHF.

The CDR3 reads CASSLPESYYEQYF. The CDR3 DNA is TGTGCCAGCAGCTTGCCAGAAAGTTATTACGAGCAGTACTTC. V is TRBV5-6 and J is TRBJ2-7; the D is unclear. Trimming removed 1 base from V and 4 bases from J, with 12 bases in between. There are 14 residues in the CDR3. Germline CDR1 and CDR2: SGHDT and YYEEEE. Complete variable domain (other parts from reference TRBV5-6 and TRBJ2-7): DAGVTQSPTHLIKTRGQQVTLRCSPKSGHDTVSWYQQALGQGPQFIFQYYEEEERQRGNFPDRFSGHQFPNYSSELNVNALLLGDSALYLCASSLPESYYEQYFGPGTRLTVT.

The chain joins TRBV7-2 to TRBJ1-5; D might be TRBD1 (5 bases). The CDR3 totals 16 residues. The V gene lost 5 bases and the J gene lost 5 bases, with 19 bases spanning the gap. In germline, CDR1 is SGHTA, CDR2 FQGNSA. CDR3 DNA sequence: TGTGCCAGCAGCCCAAGGCACCAGGGTGGTGATCAGCCCCAGCATTTT. This gives the protein CASSPRHQGGDQPQHF.

This rearrangement joins TRBV6-5 to TRBJ1-3; D is unresolved. The germline V and J ends were trimmed by 2 bases and 4 bases, with 12 bases remaining between them. Germline CDR1 reads MNHEY; CDR2 reads SVGAGI. The CDR3 sequence is 15 residues long. The CDR3 nucleotides are TGTGCCAGCAGTTACGAGGCCAGAGGCGGAAACACCATATATTTT. Amino acids: CASSYEARGGNTIYF.

The chain employs TRBV7-2 and TRBJ2-3, with 11 bases that match TRBD2. The CDR3 has 16 amino acids. Germline V gene lookup returns CDR1 SGHTA and CDR2 FQGNSA. The ends lost 3 bases at V and 1 base at J; junction bases unmatched: 3. CDR3 sequence reads: CASSLGGLAGTDTQYF. The CDR3, as DNA: TGTGCCAGCAGCTTGGGGGGACTAGCGGGCACAGATACGCAGTATTTT.

This chain connects TRBV30 to TRBJ2-7; 15 bases are a match to TRBD2. Germline CDR1 reads GTSNPN; CDR2 reads SVGIG (reference sequence). J lost 3 bases, V lost 8 bases, and 14 bases had no gene match. This CDR3 comprises 17 residues. The DNA for the CDR3 is TGTGCCGGGGACGGACTAGCGGGAGGGCCGGGTTACTACGAGCAGTACTTC. Translated: CAGDGLAGGPGYYEQYF.

The chain combines TRBV14 with TRBJ1-3; 7 bases match TRBD1. V gave up 4 bases and J gave up 2 bases; unmatched junction bases: 2. This CDR3 contains 14 residues. Germline assignment: CDR1 SGHDN and CDR2 FVKESK. CDR3 sequence: CASSRGTAGNTIYF. CDR3 nucleotide sequence: TGTGCCAGCAGCCGCGGGACAGCTGGAAACACCATATATTTT.

The gene calls are TRBV30 and TRBJ2-7; D may be TRBD1 (6 bases). V gave up 2 bases and J gave up 4 bases, with 15 bases separating them. From germline, CDR1 is GTSNPN and CDR2 SVGIG (reference sequence). The length of the CDR3 is 14 residues. The CDR3 protein is CAWSSPGHLYEQYF. The DNA for the CDR3 is TGTGCCTGGAGTTCCCCGGGACACCTATACGAGCAGTACTTC. Full variable domain (rest looked up from reference TRBV30 and TRBJ2-7): SQTIHQWPATLVQPVGSPLSLECTVEGTSNPNLYWYRQAAGRGLQLLFYSVGIGQISSEVPQNLSASRPQDRQFILSSKKLLLSDSGFYLCAWSSPGHLYEQYFGPGTRLTVT.

The chain combines TRBV29-1 with TRBJ2-5; the D gene is possibly TRBD1 (6 bases). Between the trimmed V and J ends, which lost 0 bases and 4 bases, there was a span of 9 bases. Germline V gene sequence: CDR1 SQVTM, CDR2 ANQGSEA. The CDR3 covers 13 residues. The CDR3 DNA reads as TGCAGCGTTGAAGACGGCAGGGGAGAGACCCAGTACTTC. Protein: CSVEDGRGETQYF.

V gene TRBV25-1 combines with J gene TRBJ1-1, with D perhaps matching TRBD1 (6 bases). V was clipped by 7 bases and J by 3 bases, with 9 bases between them. Germline CDR1 is MGHDK and CDR2 is SYGVNS. The CDR3 extends over 12 amino acids. The DNA for the CDR3 is TGTGCCAGCAAAAGGGGGGACACTGAAGCTTTCTTT. Protein sequence: CASKRGDTEAFF.

V gene TRBV18 combines with J gene TRBJ1-2; tentatively, D is TRBD1 (6 bases). Trimming took 3 bases from V and 6 from J, leaving 11 bases between them. CDR1 and CDR2 from the germline V gene are KGHSH and LQKENI. CDR3 size: 13 residues. The CDR3 nucleotides are TGTGCCAGCTCACCCCAGGGGATAAATGGCTACACCTTC. Its translation is CASSPQGINGYTF.

This clone has a single count. The chain links TRBV11-3 to TRBJ1-2, with D unclear. Trimming stripped 4 bases from V and 2 bases from J, with 11 bases between. Germline V CDR1 and CDR2: SGHNT, YENEEA. CDR3 size: 14 residues. CDR3: CASSSGGENYGYTF. CDR3 nucleotides: TGTGCCAGCAGCTCAGGTGGGGAAAACTATGGCTACACCTTC.

V is TRBV20-1 and J is TRBJ2-5; weak D call: TRBD1 (6 bases). Germline V gives CDR1 DFQATT, CDR2 SNEGSKA (reference sequence). This CDR3 is built from 11 residues. Trimming removed 6 bases from V and 5 bases from J, with 10 bases in between. CDR3 coding DNA: TGCAGTGCAGAAAGGGGGGAGACCCAGTACTTC. It is translated as CSAERGETQYF.

The V gene is TRBV18, the J gene TRBJ2-3; D not resolved. Germline V gives CDR1 KGHSH, CDR2 LQKENI. This CDR3 region has 16 residues. Between the trimmed V and J ends, which lost 4 bases and 2 bases, there was a span of 16 bases. CDR3 coding DNA: TGTGCCAGCTCACACGTTGGCAGCTTCCTCACAGATACGCAGTATTTT. It encodes CASSHVGSFLTDTQYF.

This clone was seen a single time. The V gene is TRBV4-2, the J gene TRBJ2-7; 11 nucleotides align to TRBD2. The trim removed 0 bases at V and 0 bases at J, leaving 7 bases unmatched. This CDR3 is 18 amino acids long. CDR1 is LGHNA and CDR2 is YNFKEQ in the germline V gene. The CDR3 region has the DNA TGTGCCAGCAGCCAAGATGTAGCGGGAGGGCGGGCCTCCTACGAGCAGTACTTC. It translates to CASSQDVAGGRASYEQYF.

This rearrangement joins TRBV18 to TRBJ1-2; 7 bases match TRBD1. J gave up 8 bases and V 4 bases, and 4 bases lay outside the gene matches. In germline, CDR1 is KGHSH, CDR2 LQKENI. CDR3 length: 12 residues. CDR3 coding DNA: TGTGCCAGCTCACTACGGGACAGCGGCTACACCTTC. Its protein is CASSLRDSGYTF. Complete variable domain (other parts from reference TRBV18 and TRBJ1-2): NAGVMQNPRHLVRRRGQEARLRCSPMKGHSHVYWYRQLPEEGLKFMVYLQKENIIDESGMPKERFSAEFPKEGPSILRIQQVVRGDSAAYFCASSLRDSGYTFGSGTRLTVV.

The V call is TRBV5-1, the J call TRBJ2-1; the match to TRBD2 covers 10 bases. The CDR3 is 18 residues long. The trim removed 1 base at V and 1 base at J, leaving 8 bases unmatched. Per the germline V gene, CDR1 is SGHRS and CDR2 is YFSETQ. The DNA of the CDR3 is TGCGCCAGCAGCTTGCGGGTAGCGGGGGGCTCTTCCTACAATGAGCAGTTCTTC. Protein sequence: CASSLRVAGGSSYNEQFF.

The table lists this clone with a few counts. The chain couples TRBV6-1 to TRBJ1-2; D is possibly TRBD1 (5 bases). V lost 7 bases and J lost 7, with 13 bases in between. The length of the CDR3 is 12 residues. Per germline, CDR1 MNHNS and CDR2 SASEGT. As DNA, the CDR3 is TGTGCCAGCAATCCCGGCCAGGGTGGCTACACCTTC. Protein: CASNPGQGGYTF.

The chain joins TRBV7-9 to TRBJ2-7; 14 bases are a match to TRBD2. Trimming took 5 bases from V and 0 from J; bases not matched to a gene: 6. The CDR3 is made up of 17 amino acids. The germline gives CDR1 SEHNR, CDR2 FQNEAQ (reference sequence). CDR3 in amino acids: CASSAGLAGGFSYEQYF. The CDR3 DNA follows: TGTGCCAGCAGCGCCGGACTAGCGGGGGGATTCTCCTACGAGCAGTACTTC.

This chain links TRBV7-2 with TRBJ1-6; TRBD1 agrees at 12 bases. V lost 4 bases to trimming and J lost 9 bases; unmatched junction nucleotides: 4. The CDR3 is 15 amino acids. Germline V gene lookup returns CDR1 SGHTA and CDR2 FQGNSA. In DNA form, the CDR3 reads TGTGCCAGCAGCTACCGGGACAGGGGGCGTTCACCCCTCCACTTT. Translation gives CASSYRDRGRSPLHF.

This chain joins TRBV18 and TRBJ2-3; D not resolved. V was shortened by 3 bases and J by 3 bases, with 4 bases between the two germline ends. The CDR3 has 12 residues. Germline V gene sequence: CDR1 KGHSH, CDR2 LQKENI. The CDR3 loop is CASSPVTDTQYF. As DNA, the CDR3 is TGTGCCAGCTCACCGGTGACAGATACGCAGTATTTT.

This sequence joins TRBV19 and TRBJ1-2; no firm D call. Per germline, CDR1 LNHDA and CDR2 SQIVND (reference sequence). The V end was cut by 5 bases, the J end by 4 bases, with 17 bases between. The CDR3 covers 15 residues. CDR3 sequence: CASSVFTANSYGYTF. The CDR3 DNA reads as TGTGCCAGTAGTGTCTTCACAGCTAATAGCTATGGCTACACCTTC.

The chain combines TRBV6-6 with TRBJ1-1; D may be TRBD1 (5 bases). V was cut by 5 bases and J by 9 bases, with 25 bases left in between. The CDR3 loop spans 16 amino acids. Germline values: CDR1 MNHNY, CDR2 SVGAGI (reference sequence). The CDR3 region has the DNA TGTGCCAGCAGTGGAGTGGGAGAAGGCAGGGTGAAAAAAGCTTTCTTT. This encodes CASSGVGEGRVKKAFF.